Listed below are T cell receptor beta chains from one sample, sequenced in a study of cytomegalovirus exposure and HLA in healthy donors. The data were produced by immunoSEQ multiplex PCR, yet TCRdb's version contains in-frame clones alone and is incomplete. The sample lists fewer than 350,000 clones; roughly 88% were seen once. Material for sequencing was PBMCs. The receptor set was obtained from a woman between 18 and 29 years old in good health and CMV-seronegative. The CDR3 runs from the conserved cysteine through the conserved F or W. D genes are given only for firm matches. The listing skips clone size in some rows; elsewhere it reads once, few, many or a size class.

TRBV9	TRBJ2-3	NA	NA	TGTGCCAGCAGCGTCACTAGCACAGATACGCAGTATTTT	CASSVTSTDTQYF
TRBV2	TRBJ2-7	NA	TRBD2	TGTGCCAGCAGTGAAGCGCTTATGAGCGGGAGAGGTGGGCAGTACTTC	CASSEALMSGRGGQYF
TRBV2	TRBJ2-7	NA	TRBD1	TGTGCCAGCAGGACCCGGGACAGCTACGAGCAGTACTTC	CASRTRDSYEQYF
TRBV19	TRBJ2-3	once	TRBD1	TGTGCCAGTAGTAGCCTAGGGTCCCCCGGGACAGGGGGGTATTTT	CASSSLGSPGTGGYF
TRBV30	TRBJ1-5	few	NA	TGTGCCTGGAGTCGGGGGAATCAGCCCCAGCATTTT	CAWSRGNQPQHF
TRBV30	TRBJ1-3	NA	NA	TGTGCCTGGATAACAGGGAGCGGAAACACCATATATTTT	CAWITGSGNTIYF
TRBV7-9	TRBJ2-5	NA	TRBD1	TGTGCCAGCAGCTCCGGGACACAGGGGGGAGAGACCCAGTACTTC	CASSSGTQGGETQYF
TRBV5-1	TRBJ2-2	NA	NA	TGCGCCAGCAGCTTACGACCCGCGAGCGCGAACACCGGGGAGCTGTTTTTT	CASSLRPASANTGELFF
TRBV9	TRBJ2-1	NA	NA	TGTGCCAGCAGCGTAGCCCATTACAATGAGCAGTTCTTC	CASSVAHYNEQFF
TRBV7-9	TRBJ2-2	few	NA	TGTGCCAGCAGCTTAGCCACGAACACCGGGGAGCTGTTTTTT	CASSLATNTGELFF
TRBV27	TRBJ2-2	NA	NA	TGTGCCAGCAGGAATATAAACGGGAGATTGATTACCGGGGAGCTGTTTTTT	CASRNINGRLITGELFF
TRBV9	TRBJ1-2	NA	NA	TGTGCCAGCAGCGTATATCGGAGCAGGGGCCATGGCTACACCTTC	CASSVYRSRGHGYTF
TRBV6-1	TRBJ2-2	NA	TRBD2	TGTGCCAGCAGAAAGCGGGAGGTGGACCGGGAGCTGTTTTTT	CASRKREVDRELFF
TRBV25-1	TRBJ1-4	once	NA	TGTGCCAGCAGTGACTCTGAAAAACTGTTTTTT	CASSDSEKLFF
TRBV7-8	TRBJ2-5	NA	TRBD2	TGTGCCAGCAGCCCCACGGGGAGCGGGAGGTGGGAGACCCAGTACTTC	CASSPTGSGRWETQYF
TRBV2	TRBJ2-7	NA	TRBD2	TGTGCCAGCAGTGGTAGCGGGAGGCTCTCCTACGAGCAGTACTTC	CASSGSGRLSYEQYF
TRBV2	TRBJ1-2	NA	NA	TGTGCCAGCAGGGAGACAGCCTACTATGGCTACACCTTC	CASRETAYYGYTF
TRBV28	TRBJ1-2	few	TRBD1	TGTGCCAGCAGTCCCACGGACAGGGGTCATGGCTACACCTTC	CASSPTDRGHGYTF
TRBV19	TRBJ2-7	NA	TRBD1	TGTGCCAGTAGTCCATGGACAGGGGAATACGAGCAGTACTTC	CASSPWTGEYEQYF
TRBV28	TRBJ1-2	few	TRBD1	TGTGCCAGCACCGGTCCCAGGAGGGGGCGCTTACATAACTATGGCTACACCTTC	CASTGPRRGRLHNYGYTF
TRBV6-5	TRBJ1-5	NA	NA	TGTGCCAGCAGTCAACAGGGCGGCAATCAGCCCCAGCATTTT	CASSQQGGNQPQHF
TRBV11-2	TRBJ2-5	NA	NA	TGTGCCAGCAGCATCGTGGGCGGGTGGGAGACCCAGTACTTC	CASSIVGGWETQYF
TRBV7-2	TRBJ1-1	NA	NA	TGTGCCAGCAGCTTAGATGGAGGGTACTTTGTTGGAGCTTTCTTT	CASSLDGGYFVGAFF
TRBV15	TRBJ1-6	NA	NA	TGTGCCACCAGCAGAGATCCTGCAGGTATTGCACCCCTCCACTTT	CATSRDPAGIAPLHF
TRBV6-5	TRBJ2-3	NA	NA	TGTGCCAGCCGTGCCCTCGGTAGTAGCGATACGCAGTATTTT	CASRALGSSDTQYF
TRBV18	TRBJ2-7	NA	NA	TGTGCCAGCTCACGTATCGAGGGGGTGGGGGAGCAGTACTTC	CASSRIEGVGEQYF
TRBV7-2	TRBJ2-7	NA	NA	TGTGCCAGCAGCTTAAGAGGGGGACACTACGAGCAGTACTTC	CASSLRGGHYEQYF
TRBV27	TRBJ2-1	NA	TRBD1	TGTGCCAGCAGTCCGACAGGGAATGAGCAGTTCTTC	CASSPTGNEQFF
TRBV28	TRBJ1-6	once	NA	TGTGCCAGCAGTTTATTGGGGGGATCACCCCTCCACTTT	CASSLLGGSPLHF
TRBV5-6	TRBJ2-7	NA	NA	TGTGCCAGCAGCTTTAGGAGATTCGGCGAGCAGTACTTC	CASSFRRFGEQYF
TRBV28	TRBJ1-2	NA	NA	TGTGCCAGCAGGCAGGGGAACTATGGCTACACCTTC	CASRQGNYGYTF
TRBV10-2	TRBJ1-2	NA	NA	TGCGCCAGCAGTAGGCAACGAGGGTATGGCTACACCTTC	CASSRQRGYGYTF
TRBV4-1	TRBJ1-3	NA	NA	TGCGCCAGCAGCTTAGATCCCCTGGTCGGTCCCCCTGGAAACACCATATATTTT	CASSLDPLVGPPGNTIYF
TRBV7-2	TRBJ2-7	NA	TRBD2	TGTGCCAGCAGCTTAAGACGTCGGGAGGGCTACGAGCAGTACTTC	CASSLRRREGYEQYF
TRBV5-4	TRBJ2-5	NA	NA	TGTGCCAGCAGCTCGGGTGCATGGGAGACCCAGTACTTC	CASSSGAWETQYF
TRBV5-4	TRBJ2-7	NA	NA	TGTGCCAGCAGCCCCGACAGGGGAGGGTCCGAGCAGTACTTC	CASSPDRGGSEQYF
TRBV19	TRBJ2-2	NA	TRBD2	TGTGCCAGTAGTATCGGCGGGAGGCAGTCGACCGGGGAGCTGTTTTTT	CASSIGGRQSTGELFF
TRBV11-2	TRBJ2-1	NA	TRBD2	TGTGCCAGCAGGGGGTTGAGCGGGAGCACGGTGAATGAGCAGTTCTTC	CASRGLSGSTVNEQFF
TRBV7-9	TRBJ1-2	few	TRBD1	TGTGCCAGCAGCTTATCGGGACAGACCACTAACTATGGCTACACCTTC	CASSLSGQTTNYGYTF
TRBV29-1	TRBJ2-7	NA	TRBD1	TGCAGCGGAGGACAGGGGAGCTCCTACGAGCAGTACTTC	CSGGQGSSYEQYF
TRBV5-6	TRBJ2-3	NA	NA	TGTGCCAGCAGCTTGGGACCTCTGACTAGCACAGATACGCAGTATTTT	CASSLGPLTSTDTQYF
TRBV6-6	TRBJ2-5	once	NA	TGTGCCAGCATGGATGCGGTATCAACCAAGGAGACCCAGTACTTC	CASMDAVSTKETQYF
TRBV29-1	TRBJ2-1	NA	TRBD2	TGCAGCGTTGAAGATGGATTCGGGACTAGCACTAGAAATGAGCAGTTCTTC	CSVEDGFGTSTRNEQFF
TRBV19	TRBJ1-4	NA	NA	TGTGCCAGTAGCCCTTGGGGGAGGCAATCTAATGAAAAACTGTTTTTT	CASSPWGRQSNEKLFF
TRBV7-3	TRBJ2-1	once	NA	TGTGCCAGCAGCTGGGGTCGAGGCTCGGGAGATGAGCAGTTCTTC	CASSWGRGSGDEQFF
TRBV29-1	TRBJ2-3	NA	TRBD2	TGCAGCGTTGTTGGCGGGAGGACGGATACGCAGTATTTT	CSVVGGRTDTQYF
TRBV18	TRBJ2-7	NA	NA	TGTGCCAGCTCACCTCGGGGAGTGGGCTACGAGCAGTACTTC	CASSPRGVGYEQYF
TRBV6-4	TRBJ2-1	NA	TRBD2	TGTGCTTCAACGCGGGATGCGGGAGGTTACAATGAGCAGTTCTTC	CASTRDAGGYNEQFF
TRBV4-1	TRBJ2-2	once	TRBD2	TGCGCCAGCAGCCAAGAACCTAGCGGGAACGCCGGGGAGCTGTTTTTT	CASSQEPSGNAGELFF
TRBV10-2	TRBJ2-7	NA	TRBD1	TGCGCCAGCAGTGATCCCCGGACAGGGACGTTTACCTACGAGCAGTACTTC	CASSDPRTGTFTYEQYF
TRBV6-1	TRBJ2-6	NA	TRBD1	TGTGCCAGCAGGGAACGAGACAGGGGGCTGCCTGGGGCCAACGTCCTGACTTTC	CASRERDRGLPGANVLTF
TRBV9	TRBJ2-2	NA	TRBD1	TGTGCCAGCGGGACCCGGGACAGGAACCTTGAGAGGACCGGGGAGCTGTTTTTT	CASGTRDRNLERTGELFF
TRBV28	TRBJ2-2	NA	NA	TGTGCCAGCAGTTTCCCAGAGCAGGCGAACACCGGGGAGCTGTTTTTT	CASSFPEQANTGELFF
TRBV7-2	TRBJ2-7	few	TRBD2	TGTGCCAGCCAGACCCCGGGACTAGCGGGGACCCTAGAGCAGTACTTC	CASQTPGLAGTLEQYF
TRBV7-2	TRBJ2-1	NA	NA	TGTGCCAGCAGCTTCCAGGGGAGCTTCGGCAATGAGCAGTTCTTC	CASSFQGSFGNEQFF
TRBV28	TRBJ2-3	NA	TRBD2	TGTGCCAGCATCACGGGAGGAACCCCAACGGCAGATACGCAGTATTTT	CASITGGTPTADTQYF
TRBV5-1	TRBJ1-2	NA	NA	TGCGCCAGCAGCCCCGAGTGGGGAGTTGGCTACACCTTC	CASSPEWGVGYTF
TRBV6-5	TRBJ1-1	NA	NA	TGTGCCAGCAGTGGGGACTTAGATGAAGCTTTCTTT	CASSGDLDEAFF
TRBV11-3	TRBJ1-1	NA	TRBD1	TGTGCCAGCAGCCCGGGACAGGGAGGCGGTGCTGAAGCTTTCTTT	CASSPGQGGGAEAFF
TRBV28	TRBJ1-6	NA	NA	TGTGCCAGCGGGGGGGGTTTGTTTAGTTCACCCCTCCACTTT	CASGGGLFSSPLHF